The T cell receptor beta chain described here comes from a study of control samples from healthy donors and cancer patients. Losses at the gene ends were 5 bases for V and 7 bases for J; bases not matched to a gene: 8. CDR3 size: 13 residues. The germline gives CDR1 MNHEY, CDR2 SVGAGI. This clone was recorded a few times. Generated by immunoSEQ multiplex PCR, the TCRdb table keeps only in-frame clones and is missing some. The data show 60,000 to 75,000 clones, 65% to 90% seen once. Sequenced: blood. The J gene is TRBJ2-7, the V gene TRBV6-5; TRBD1 matches at 7 bases. This TCR came from a man aged 40-50 years in good health. CDR3 nucleotides: TGTGCCAGCAGTACGGGACAGACCCGGGAGCAGTACTTC. It codes for CASSTGQTREQYF.